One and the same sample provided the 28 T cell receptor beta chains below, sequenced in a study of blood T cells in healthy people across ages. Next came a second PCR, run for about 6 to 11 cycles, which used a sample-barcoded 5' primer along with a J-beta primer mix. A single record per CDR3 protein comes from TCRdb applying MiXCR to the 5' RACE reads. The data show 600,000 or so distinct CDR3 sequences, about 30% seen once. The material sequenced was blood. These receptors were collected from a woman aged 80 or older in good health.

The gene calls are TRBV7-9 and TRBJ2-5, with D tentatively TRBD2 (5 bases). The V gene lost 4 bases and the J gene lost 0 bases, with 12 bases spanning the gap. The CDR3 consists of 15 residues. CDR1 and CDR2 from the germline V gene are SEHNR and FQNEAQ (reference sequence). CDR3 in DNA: TGTGCCAGCAGCTCCCCTGGGAGCAACCAAGAGACCCAGTACTTC. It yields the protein CASSSPGSNQETQYF.

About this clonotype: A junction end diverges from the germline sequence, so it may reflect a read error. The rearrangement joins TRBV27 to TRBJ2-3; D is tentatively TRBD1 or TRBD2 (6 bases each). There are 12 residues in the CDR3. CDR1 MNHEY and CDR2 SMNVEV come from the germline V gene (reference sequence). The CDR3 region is CASRTGAHTQYF. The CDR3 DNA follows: TGTGCCAGCCGGACGGGGGCCCATACACAGTATTTT.

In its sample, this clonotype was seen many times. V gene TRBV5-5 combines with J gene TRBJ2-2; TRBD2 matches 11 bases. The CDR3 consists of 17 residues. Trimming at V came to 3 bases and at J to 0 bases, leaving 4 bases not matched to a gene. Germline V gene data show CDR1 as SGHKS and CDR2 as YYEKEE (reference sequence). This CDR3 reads CASSSGLAVSNTGELFF. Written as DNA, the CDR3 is TGTGCCAGCAGCTCGGGACTAGCGGTATCGAACACCGGGGAGCTGTTTTTT.

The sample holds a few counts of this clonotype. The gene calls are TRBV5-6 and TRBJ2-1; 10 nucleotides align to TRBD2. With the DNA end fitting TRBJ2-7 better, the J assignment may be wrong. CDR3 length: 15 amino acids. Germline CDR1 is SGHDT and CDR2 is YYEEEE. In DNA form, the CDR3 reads TGTGCCAGCAGCCGGGGAGCGGGGGGGTACAATGAGCAGTACTTC. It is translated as CASSRGAGGYNEQYF.

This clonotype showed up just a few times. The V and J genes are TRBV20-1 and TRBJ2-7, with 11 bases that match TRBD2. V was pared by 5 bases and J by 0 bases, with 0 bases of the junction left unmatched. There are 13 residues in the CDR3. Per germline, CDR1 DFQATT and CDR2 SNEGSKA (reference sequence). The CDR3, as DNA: TGCAGTGCTGGGACTAGCGGCTCCTACGAGCAGTACTTC. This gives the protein CSAGTSGSYEQYF.

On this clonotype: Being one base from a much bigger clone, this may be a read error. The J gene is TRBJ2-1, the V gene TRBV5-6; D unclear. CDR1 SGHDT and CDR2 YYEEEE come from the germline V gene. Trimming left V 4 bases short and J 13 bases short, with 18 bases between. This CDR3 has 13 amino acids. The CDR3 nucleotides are TGTGCCAGCAGCACACGAGACCTGGAGACCCAGTTCTTC. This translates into CASSTRDLETQFF.

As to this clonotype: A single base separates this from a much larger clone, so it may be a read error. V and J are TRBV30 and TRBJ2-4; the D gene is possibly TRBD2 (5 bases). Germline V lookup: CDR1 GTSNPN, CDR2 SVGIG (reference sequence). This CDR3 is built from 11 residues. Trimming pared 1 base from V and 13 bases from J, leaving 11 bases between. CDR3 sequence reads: CAWSEVRGQYF. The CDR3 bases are TGTGCCTGGAGTGAGGTCCGCGGGCAGTACTTC.

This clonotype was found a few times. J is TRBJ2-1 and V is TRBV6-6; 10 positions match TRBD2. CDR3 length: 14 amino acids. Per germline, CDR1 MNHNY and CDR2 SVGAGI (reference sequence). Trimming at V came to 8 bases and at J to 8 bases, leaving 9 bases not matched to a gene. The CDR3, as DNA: TGTGCCAGCCGCCGAGCGGGGGGGCCCGATGAGCAGTTCTTC. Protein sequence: CASRRAGGPDEQFF.

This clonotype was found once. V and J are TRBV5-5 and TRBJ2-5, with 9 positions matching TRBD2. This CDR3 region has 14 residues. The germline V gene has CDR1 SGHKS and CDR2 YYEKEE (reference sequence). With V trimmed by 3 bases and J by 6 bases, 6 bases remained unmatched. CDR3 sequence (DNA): TGTGCCAGCAGCTCCCTGGGACTAGCCCAGACCCAGTACTTC. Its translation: CASSSLGLAQTQYF.

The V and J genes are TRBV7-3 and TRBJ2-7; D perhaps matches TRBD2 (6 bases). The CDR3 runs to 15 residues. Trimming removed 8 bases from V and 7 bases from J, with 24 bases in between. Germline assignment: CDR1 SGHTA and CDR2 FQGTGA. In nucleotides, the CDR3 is TGTGCCAGCGCGGTCCGGGACGGGAGCTACAATGAGCAGTACTTC. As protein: CASAVRDGSYNEQYF.

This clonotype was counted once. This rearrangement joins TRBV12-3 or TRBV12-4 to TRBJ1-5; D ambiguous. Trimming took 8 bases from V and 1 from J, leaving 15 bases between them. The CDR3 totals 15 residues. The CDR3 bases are TGTGCCAGCTCCCCAACGGGGAGCAGCAATCAGCCCCAGCATTTT. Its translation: CASSPTGSSNQPQHF.

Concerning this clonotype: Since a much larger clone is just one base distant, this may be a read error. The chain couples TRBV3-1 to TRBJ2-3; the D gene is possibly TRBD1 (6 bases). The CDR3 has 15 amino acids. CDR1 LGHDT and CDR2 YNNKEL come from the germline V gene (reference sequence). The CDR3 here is CASSQDLGALDMQYF. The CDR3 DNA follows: TGTGCCAGCAGCCAAGATTTGGGGGCTCTGGATATGCAGTATTTT.

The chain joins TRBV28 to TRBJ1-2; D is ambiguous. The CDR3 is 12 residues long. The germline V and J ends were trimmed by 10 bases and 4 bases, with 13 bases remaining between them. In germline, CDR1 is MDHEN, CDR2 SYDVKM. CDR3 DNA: TGTGCCACCCGATACGGATCCTATGGCTACACCTTC. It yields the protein CATRYGSYGYTF.

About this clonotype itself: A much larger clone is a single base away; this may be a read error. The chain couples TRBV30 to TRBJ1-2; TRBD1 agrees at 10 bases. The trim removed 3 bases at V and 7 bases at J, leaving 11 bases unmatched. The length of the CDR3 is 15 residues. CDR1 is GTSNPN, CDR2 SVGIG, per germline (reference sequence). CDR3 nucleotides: TGTGCCTGGAGGGGAACTGACAGGGGGCGCGGTGGCTACACCTTC. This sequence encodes CAWRGTDRGRGGYTF.

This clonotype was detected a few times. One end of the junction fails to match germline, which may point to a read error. As DNA, the CDR3 is TGTGCCAGTAGTAGGCGGGACGGAACTTATGAAAAACTGTTTTTT. It codes for CASSRRDGTYEKLFF. The chain uses TRBV19 and TRBJ1-4; D is perhaps TRBD1 (5 bases). Germline V gene data show CDR1 as LNHDA and CDR2 as SQIVND (reference sequence). The length of the CDR3 is 15 residues.

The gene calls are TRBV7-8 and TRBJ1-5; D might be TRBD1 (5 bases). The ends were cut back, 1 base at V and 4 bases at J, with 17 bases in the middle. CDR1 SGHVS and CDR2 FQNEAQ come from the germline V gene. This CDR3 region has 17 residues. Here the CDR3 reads CASSLEASRGLNQPQHF. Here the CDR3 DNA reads TGTGCCAGCAGCTTAGAGGCAAGTAGGGGACTGAATCAGCCCCAGCATTTT.

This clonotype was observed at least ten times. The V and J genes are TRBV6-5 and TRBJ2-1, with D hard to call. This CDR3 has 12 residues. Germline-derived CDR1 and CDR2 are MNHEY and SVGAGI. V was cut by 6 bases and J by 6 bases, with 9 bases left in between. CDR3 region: CASSRGSNEQFF. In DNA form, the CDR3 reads TGTGCCAGCAGCCGCGGAAGCAATGAGCAGTTCTTC.

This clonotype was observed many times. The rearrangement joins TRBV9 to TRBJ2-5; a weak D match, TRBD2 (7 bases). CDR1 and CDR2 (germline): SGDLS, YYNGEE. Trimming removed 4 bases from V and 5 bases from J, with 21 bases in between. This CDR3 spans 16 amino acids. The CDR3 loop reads CASSRNTRGGDETQYF. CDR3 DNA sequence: TGTGCCAGCAGCCGCAACACCAGGGGAGGGGATGAGACCCAGTACTTC.

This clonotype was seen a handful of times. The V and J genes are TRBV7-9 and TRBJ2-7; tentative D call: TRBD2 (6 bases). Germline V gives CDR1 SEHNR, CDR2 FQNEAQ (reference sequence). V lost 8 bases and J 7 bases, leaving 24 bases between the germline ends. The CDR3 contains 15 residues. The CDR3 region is CASYPFAGKGNEQYF. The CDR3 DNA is TGTGCCAGCTACCCCTTCGCGGGGAAAGGAAATGAGCAGTACTTC.

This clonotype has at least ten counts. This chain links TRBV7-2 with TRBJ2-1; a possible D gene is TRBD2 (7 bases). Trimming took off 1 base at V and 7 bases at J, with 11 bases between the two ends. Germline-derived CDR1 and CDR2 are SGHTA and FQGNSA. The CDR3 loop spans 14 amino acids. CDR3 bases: TGTGCCAGCAGCTTAGTAGGGGGAGGGAATGAGCAGTTCTTC. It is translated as CASSLVGGGNEQFF.

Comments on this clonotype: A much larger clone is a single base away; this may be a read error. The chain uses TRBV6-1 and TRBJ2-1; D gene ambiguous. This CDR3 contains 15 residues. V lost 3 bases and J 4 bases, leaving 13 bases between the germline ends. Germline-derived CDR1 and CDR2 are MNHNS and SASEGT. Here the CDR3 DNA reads TGTGCCAGCAGTGACGGACGGGTTTCGTACAATGAGCAGTTCTTC. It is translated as CASSDGRVSYNEQFF.

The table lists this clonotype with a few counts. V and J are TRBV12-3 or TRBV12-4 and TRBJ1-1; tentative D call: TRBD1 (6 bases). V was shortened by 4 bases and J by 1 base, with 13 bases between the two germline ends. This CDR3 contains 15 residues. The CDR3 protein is CASSYRGLRNTEAFF. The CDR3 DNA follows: TGTGCCAGCAGTTATCGGGGGCTGAGGAACACTGAAGCTTTCTTT.

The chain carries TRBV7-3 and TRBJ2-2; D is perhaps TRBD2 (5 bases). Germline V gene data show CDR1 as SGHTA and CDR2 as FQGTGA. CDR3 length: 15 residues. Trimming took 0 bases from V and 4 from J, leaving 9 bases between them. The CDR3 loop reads CASSLTPRGTGELFF. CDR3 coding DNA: TGTGCCAGCAGCTTAACCCCCCGGGGCACCGGGGAGCTGTTTTTT.

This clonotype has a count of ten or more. CDR3: CASSSRGAVETGELFF. In DNA, the CDR3 is TGCGCCAGCAGCTCCAGGGGAGCTGTGGAAACCGGGGAGCTGTTTTTT. This chain uses TRBV5-1 with TRBJ2-2; perhaps TRBD1 as D (6 bases). The CDR3 is 16 residues long. V was trimmed by 3 bases and J by 5 bases, leaving 17 bases between them. The germline V gene has CDR1 SGHRS and CDR2 YFSETQ.

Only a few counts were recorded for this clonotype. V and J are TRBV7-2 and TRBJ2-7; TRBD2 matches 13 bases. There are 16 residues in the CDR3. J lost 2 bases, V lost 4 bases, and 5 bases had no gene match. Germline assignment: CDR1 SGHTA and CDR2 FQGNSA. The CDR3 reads CASSSSGTSGAYEQYF. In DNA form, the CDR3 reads TGTGCCAGCAGCTCCTCCGGGACTAGCGGGGCCTACGAGCAGTACTTC.

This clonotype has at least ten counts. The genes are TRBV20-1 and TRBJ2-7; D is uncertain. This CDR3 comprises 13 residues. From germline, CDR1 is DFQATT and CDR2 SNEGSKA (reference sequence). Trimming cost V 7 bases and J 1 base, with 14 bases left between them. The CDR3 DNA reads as TGCAGTGTCTTCCGGCAAACTTCCTACGAGCAGTACTTC. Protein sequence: CSVFRQTSYEQYF.

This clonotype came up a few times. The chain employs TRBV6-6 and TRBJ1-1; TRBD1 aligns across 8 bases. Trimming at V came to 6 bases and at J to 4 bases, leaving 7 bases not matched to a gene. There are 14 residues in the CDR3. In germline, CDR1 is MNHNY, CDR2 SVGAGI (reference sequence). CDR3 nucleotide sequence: TGTGCCAGCAGCCCCATCCAGGGGGCCACTGAAGCTTTCTTT. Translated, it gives CASSPIQGATEAFF.

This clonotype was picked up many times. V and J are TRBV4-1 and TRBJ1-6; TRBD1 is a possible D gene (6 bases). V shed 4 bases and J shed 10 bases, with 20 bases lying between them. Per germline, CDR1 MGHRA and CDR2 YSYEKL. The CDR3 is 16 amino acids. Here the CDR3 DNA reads TGCGCCAGCAGCCCCGTAGAACAGGGTTTTAGCTCACCCCTCCACTTT. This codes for CASSPVEQGFSSPLHF.